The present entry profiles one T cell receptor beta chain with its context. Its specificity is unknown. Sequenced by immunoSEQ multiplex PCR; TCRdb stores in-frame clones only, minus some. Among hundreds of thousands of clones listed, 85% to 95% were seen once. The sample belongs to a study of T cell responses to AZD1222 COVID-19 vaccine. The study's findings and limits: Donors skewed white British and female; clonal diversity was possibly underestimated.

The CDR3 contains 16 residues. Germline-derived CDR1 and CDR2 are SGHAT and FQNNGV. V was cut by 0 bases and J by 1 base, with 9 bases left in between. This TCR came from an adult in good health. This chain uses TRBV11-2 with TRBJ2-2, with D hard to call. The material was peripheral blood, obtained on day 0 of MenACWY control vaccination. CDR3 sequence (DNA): TGTGCCAGCAGCTTAGATCGACGGTTGAACACCGGGGAGCTGTTTTTT. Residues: CASSLDRRLNTGELFF.